This T cell receptor beta chain stems from a study of CD8 T cells in ankylosing spondylitis. Study results and caveats: Blood of patients with ankylosing spondylitis appeared to be characterized by a TCR beta motif of eight highly homologous variants. Researchers reportedly found disease-linked clones significantly enriched in matched ankylosing spondylitis synovial fluid.

CDR3 length: 12 amino acids. V was trimmed by 5 bases and J by 8 bases, leaving 15 bases between them. The germline V gene has CDR1 SQVTM and CDR2 ANQGSEA. Quantitative 5'-RACE with molecular barcodes was used to make the TCR beta libraries. TCRdb analysed the 5' RACE reads with MiXCR anew, one entry per CDR3 protein. The repertoire has 250,000 or so distinct CDR3 sequences, 20% to 30% of them found once; the top ten carry around 0.64%. A word on this clonotype: What it binds is not known.

The sequence derives from a male donor with ankylosing spondylitis or in good health (not recorded which). V usage is TRBV29-1 and J usage is TRBJ1-2, with D possibly matching TRBD1 (6 bases). Source material: blood, either unsorted or a sorted T cell fraction (not recorded which). DNA of the CDR3: TGCAGCGTTCTACAGGGAGGGCTCGGCTACACCTTC. It codes for CSVLQGGLGYTF.